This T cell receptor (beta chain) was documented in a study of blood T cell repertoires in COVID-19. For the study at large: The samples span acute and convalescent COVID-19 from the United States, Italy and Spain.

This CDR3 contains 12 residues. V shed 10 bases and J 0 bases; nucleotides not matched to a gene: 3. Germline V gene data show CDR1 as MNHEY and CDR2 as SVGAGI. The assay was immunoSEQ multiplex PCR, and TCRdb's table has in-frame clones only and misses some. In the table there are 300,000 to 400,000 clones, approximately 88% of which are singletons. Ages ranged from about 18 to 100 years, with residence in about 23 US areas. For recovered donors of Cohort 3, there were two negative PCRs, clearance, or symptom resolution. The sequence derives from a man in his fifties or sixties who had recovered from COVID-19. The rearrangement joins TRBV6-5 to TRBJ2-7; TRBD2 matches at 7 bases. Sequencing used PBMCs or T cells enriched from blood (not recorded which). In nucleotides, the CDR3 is TGTGCCACCGGGAGGACCTCCTACGAGCAGTACTTC. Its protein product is CATGRTSYEQYF.